Listed below are T cell receptor beta chains from one sample, sequenced in a study of blood T cells in healthy people across ages. One entry per CDR3 protein results from TCRdb running MiXCR on the 5' RACE reads. The data hold about a million distinct CDR3 sequences, with around 49% observed a single time. Sequences were obtained from blood. The receptors come from a man between 25 and 39 years old in good health. The CDR3 runs from the conserved cysteine through the conserved F or W. Only some rows state a clone size, as once, few, many or a class for expanded clones.

v_call: TRBV29-1
clone_size: few
cdr3_aa: CSVERGDYGYTF

v_call: TRBV27
clone_size: -
cdr3_aa: CASSSQIAGDQETQYF

v_call: TRBV4-3
clone_size: -
cdr3_aa: CASSQDVVASGAYEQYF

v_call: TRBV4-3
clone_size: few
cdr3_aa: CASSQDGDSARGTDTQYF

v_call: TRBV7-2
clone_size: many
cdr3_aa: CASSRDAGTSGNNEQFF

v_call: TRBV6-2/TRBV6-3
clone_size: -
cdr3_aa: CASSYGRLSSYNEQFF

v_call: TRBV5-1
clone_size: -
cdr3_aa: CASSLLANTDAQYF

v_call: TRBV7-3
clone_size: many
cdr3_aa: CARNRGRYGYTF

v_call: TRBV18
clone_size: -
cdr3_aa: CASSPLWAENTEAFF

v_call: TRBV6-5
clone_size: -
cdr3_aa: CASSYRLAGGWHEQFF

v_call: TRBV24-1
clone_size: -
cdr3_aa: CATSDNSIRTGDEQYF

v_call: TRBV5-1
clone_size: -
cdr3_aa: CASSLGAYLGGELFF

v_call: TRBV6-5
clone_size: -
cdr3_aa: CASRLTGGRYGYTF

v_call: TRBV6-2/TRBV6-3
clone_size: -
cdr3_aa: CASSYTTPDTQYF

v_call: TRBV10-3
clone_size: many
cdr3_aa: CAGGGATDTQYF

v_call: TRBV20-1
clone_size: -
cdr3_aa: CSARGRVLYEQYF

v_call: TRBV7-9
clone_size: few
cdr3_aa: CASRRGVLETQYF

v_call: TRBV20-1
clone_size: -
cdr3_aa: CSAQTGSIHEQYF

v_call: TRBV25-1
clone_size: few
cdr3_aa: CASSESNLPIGYTF

v_call: TRBV12-3/TRBV12-4
clone_size: -
cdr3_aa: CASSVISLPVLTF

v_call: TRBV6-4
clone_size: once
cdr3_aa: CASSACTGSTGELFF

v_call: TRBV12-3/TRBV12-4
clone_size: -
cdr3_aa: CASSFGLENLGGNSPLHF

v_call: TRBV5-5
clone_size: -
cdr3_aa: CASSLNSGPSYEQYF

v_call: TRBV19
clone_size: -
cdr3_aa: CASSIGDRGMRNEQFF

v_call: TRBV10-3
clone_size: -
cdr3_aa: CAIRGVANTGELFF

v_call: TRBV28
clone_size: few
cdr3_aa: CASSPPSGTRGEQYF

v_call: TRBV29-1
clone_size: -
cdr3_aa: CSAAKSGVNEQFF

v_call: TRBV28
clone_size: -
cdr3_aa: CASSLSRRRSYGYTF

v_call: TRBV27
clone_size: -
cdr3_aa: CASSLSDRGNTIYF

v_call: TRBV27
clone_size: -
cdr3_aa: CASSSPRMASGHTDTQYF

v_call: TRBV20-1
clone_size: -
cdr3_aa: CSARGSGGTEKAQYF

v_call: TRBV10-3
clone_size: -
cdr3_aa: CAISIAGAERYF

v_call: TRBV20-1
clone_size: few
cdr3_aa: CSARTANNAYEQYF

v_call: TRBV4-2
clone_size: -
cdr3_aa: CASSQEGPYQETQYF

v_call: TRBV10-3
clone_size: once
cdr3_aa: CAISGAGASIQYF

v_call: TRBV7-2
clone_size: -
cdr3_aa: CASSFGGSSSYNEQFF

v_call: TRBV20-1
clone_size: few
cdr3_aa: CSAGEQGSYEQYF

v_call: TRBV4-1
clone_size: few
cdr3_aa: CASSYPGTEGEDYTNEQFF

v_call: TRBV28
clone_size: few
cdr3_aa: CATRGQGAGNEQFF

v_call: TRBV6-5
clone_size: few
cdr3_aa: CASSSLSGGRETQYF

v_call: TRBV6-6
clone_size: -
cdr3_aa: CASSFLQGANTGELFF

v_call: TRBV5-1
clone_size: few
cdr3_aa: CASSLGSSDIDTQYF

v_call: TRBV6-2/TRBV6-3
clone_size: many
cdr3_aa: CASSPRSTEAFF

v_call: TRBV6-5
clone_size: many
cdr3_aa: CASSQDSRLQQFF

v_call: TRBV4-1
clone_size: few
cdr3_aa: CASSQEVARTYEQYF

v_call: TRBV12-3/TRBV12-4
clone_size: -
cdr3_aa: CASSPKRDLSYNEQFF

v_call: TRBV5-1
clone_size: few
cdr3_aa: CASSTGQEETQYF

v_call: TRBV4-1
clone_size: -
cdr3_aa: CASSQDSRADTQYF

v_call: TRBV6-1
clone_size: -
cdr3_aa: CASSAGVIPYEQYF

v_call: TRBV11-2
clone_size: few
cdr3_aa: CASSRGLADYNEQFF

v_call: TRBV7-6
clone_size: -
cdr3_aa: CASSLEEGQGYTDTQYF

v_call: TRBV9
clone_size: -
cdr3_aa: CASSVELAGGQETQYF

v_call: TRBV7-9
clone_size: -
cdr3_aa: CASSPRSSTYTEAFF